Listed here is a single TCR beta chain. Sequenced by immunoSEQ multiplex PCR; TCRdb stores in-frame clones only, minus some. The sample includes about 53,000 clones, roughly 87% of them seen just once. The sample originates from a study of control samples from healthy donors and cancer patients. Germline V gives CDR1 KGHDR, CDR2 SFDVKD. The CDR3 is made up of 16 amino acids. The V gene lost 4 bases and the J gene lost 7 bases, with 18 bases spanning the gap. V usage is TRBV24-1 and J usage is TRBJ2-2; D possibly corresponds to TRBD2 (6 bases). The receptor comes from a man aged 60 to 75 with head and neck cancer. The source material was PBMCs. This chain's CDR3 is CATSEGTGLKGGELFF. CDR3 coding DNA: TGTGCCACCAGTGAGGGGACTGGATTAAAAGGCGGGGAGCTGTTTTTT.